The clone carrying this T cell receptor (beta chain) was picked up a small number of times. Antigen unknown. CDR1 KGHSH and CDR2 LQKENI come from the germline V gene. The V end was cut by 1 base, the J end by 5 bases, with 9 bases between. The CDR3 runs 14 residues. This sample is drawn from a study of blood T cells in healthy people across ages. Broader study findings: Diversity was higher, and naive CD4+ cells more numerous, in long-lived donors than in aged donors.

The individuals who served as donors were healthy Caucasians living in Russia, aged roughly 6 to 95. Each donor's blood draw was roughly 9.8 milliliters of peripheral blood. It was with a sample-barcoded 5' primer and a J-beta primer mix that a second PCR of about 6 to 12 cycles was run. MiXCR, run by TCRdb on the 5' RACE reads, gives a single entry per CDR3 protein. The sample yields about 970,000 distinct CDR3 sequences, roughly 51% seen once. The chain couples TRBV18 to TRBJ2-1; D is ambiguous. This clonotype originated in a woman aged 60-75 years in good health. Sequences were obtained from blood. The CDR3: CASSPLVLHNEQFF. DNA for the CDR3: TGTGCCAGCTCACCACTGGTCCTCCACAATGAGCAGTTCTTC.